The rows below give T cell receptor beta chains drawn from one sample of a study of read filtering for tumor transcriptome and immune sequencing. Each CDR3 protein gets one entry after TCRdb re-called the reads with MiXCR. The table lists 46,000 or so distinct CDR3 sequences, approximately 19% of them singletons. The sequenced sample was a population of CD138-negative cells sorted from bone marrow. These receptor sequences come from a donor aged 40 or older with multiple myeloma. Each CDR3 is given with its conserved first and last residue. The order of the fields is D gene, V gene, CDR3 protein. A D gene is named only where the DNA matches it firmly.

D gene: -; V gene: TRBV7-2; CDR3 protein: CASSSARVTNEKLSF
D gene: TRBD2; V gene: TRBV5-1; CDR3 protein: CASSPGTSGRLDTQYF
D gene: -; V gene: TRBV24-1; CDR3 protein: CATSEPTPSSYNEQFF
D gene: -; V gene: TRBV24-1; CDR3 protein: CATSDSMTRNEQFF
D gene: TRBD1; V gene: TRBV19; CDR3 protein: CASHTGGEKLFF
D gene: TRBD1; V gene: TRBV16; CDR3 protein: CASSHRTGGIFNQPQHF
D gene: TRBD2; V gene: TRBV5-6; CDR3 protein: CSSSLDGSSGYNEQFF
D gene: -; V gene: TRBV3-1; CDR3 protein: CASSHSRVRSSSGELFF
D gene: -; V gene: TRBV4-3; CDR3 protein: CASSQEHHGNIQYF
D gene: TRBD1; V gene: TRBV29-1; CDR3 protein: CSVDPGTGGASWQFF
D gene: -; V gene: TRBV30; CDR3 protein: CAWSSVGGSYNEQFF
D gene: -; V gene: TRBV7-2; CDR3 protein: CASSLTRDTQYF